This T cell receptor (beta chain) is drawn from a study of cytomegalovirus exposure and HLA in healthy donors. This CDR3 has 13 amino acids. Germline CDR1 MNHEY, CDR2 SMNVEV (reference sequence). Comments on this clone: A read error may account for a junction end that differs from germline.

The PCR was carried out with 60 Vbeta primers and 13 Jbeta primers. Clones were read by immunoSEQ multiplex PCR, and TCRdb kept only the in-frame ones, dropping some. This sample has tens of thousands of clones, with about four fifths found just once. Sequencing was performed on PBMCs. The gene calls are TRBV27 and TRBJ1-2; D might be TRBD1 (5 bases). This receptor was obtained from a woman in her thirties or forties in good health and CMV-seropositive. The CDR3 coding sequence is TGTGCCAGCAGGACAGCCCATAACAATGGCTACACCTTC. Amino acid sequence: CASRTAHNNGYTF.